This T cell receptor (beta chain) was sequenced during a study of blood T cell repertoires in COVID-19. Study-level information: The origin of the acute and convalescent COVID-19 samples was the United States, Italy and Spain. T cells, B-cell-depleted T cells, or PBMCs provided the cDNA or gDNA that served as material.

Per the original data handling: Estimated nucleated cell counts came from reference gene primer amplification. The method was immunoSEQ multiplex PCR; TCRdb's version includes in-frame clones alone and lacks a portion of them. V and J calls and clone size follow that table, whereas D and trimming were derived from the DNA. Of about 300,000 clones in the sample, nearly 90% were seen once. Patients from Seattle were sampled longitudinally, starting during active infection. The specimen sequenced was peripheral blood. The source is a woman between 25 and 40 years old with COVID-19, enrolled during active disease.

The DNA of the CDR3 is TGTGCCAGCAGCTTAGGACTGAACTATGGCTACACCTTC. Its translation is CASSLGLNYGYTF. The rearrangement uses TRBV11-1 and TRBJ1-2; D is ambiguous. V was clipped by 1 base and J by 2 bases, with 5 bases between them. This CDR3 has 13 residues. Per germline, CDR1 SGHAT and CDR2 FQDESV (reference sequence). Looking up the rest from reference TRBV11-1 and TRBJ1-2 gives the full variable domain: EAEVAQSPRYKITEKSQAVAFWCDPISGHATLYWYRQILGQGPELLVQFQDESVVDDSQLPKDRFSAERLKGVDSTLKIQPAELGDSAMYLCASSLGLNYGYTFGSGTRLTVV.